This T cell receptor beta chain was obtained from a study of T cells in Graves' hyperthyroidism and ophthalmopathy. Study overall: Peripheral blood collection took place at initial diagnosis, before any treatment. General study findings and limits: Most thyroid-expanded clonotypes above 0.001 were also found in blood. Prediction of ophthalmopathy progression came a median roughly 6.6 months pre-onset.

Patients were aged 18 to 65, had disease duration under 2 months, and had newly diagnosed hyperthyroidism. This CDR3 is built from 13 residues. V shed 8 bases and J shed 6 bases, with 13 bases lying between them. Germline CDR1 and CDR2: MDHEN and SYDVKM. Researchers took RNA transcripts and amplified the TCR beta CDR3 regions from them. RT-PCR in the first round (using the HTBI primer set) targeted the TCR CDR3. Each CDR3 protein is one row after TCRdb ran MiXCR on the multiplex PCR reads. The sample lists about 400,000 distinct CDR3 sequences, about 15% seen once, with approximately 30% in the top ten. As regards this clonotype: Its antigen is unknown.

Input material: blood. The gene calls are TRBV28 and TRBJ2-2; weak D call: TRBD2 (5 bases). The sequence derives from a woman aged 25-40 years with Graves' hyperthyroidism. Here the CDR3 DNA reads TGTGCCAGCGGCCTCAGGAGGTCCGGGGAGCTGTTTTTT. Translated, it gives CASGLRRSGELFF.